This T cell receptor beta chain is drawn from a study of T cells in Graves' hyperthyroidism and ophthalmopathy. Study-wide background: Upon initial diagnosis and before any treatment, peripheral blood was collected. Study observations and caveats: The model foresaw ophthalmopathy a median 6.5 months prior to onset. Most thyroid clonotypes with frequency above 0.001 were detected in blood.

CDR1 and CDR2 from the germline V gene are LGHNA and YNFKEQ. The CDR3 is made up of 13 amino acids. V was pared by 0 bases and J by 13 bases, with 15 bases between. Details on this clonotype: What it recognizes is unknown.

Amplification yielded TCR beta CDR3 regions, with RNA transcripts as the source. First-round RT-PCR targeting the TCR CDR3 was performed with the HTBI primer set. One entry per CDR3 protein, called by TCRdb with MiXCR from the multiplex PCR reads. Of under 650,000 distinct CDR3 sequences listed, 15% to 20% were seen once; the top ten hold 3% to 4.5%. The material sequenced was blood. The source of this sequence is a woman in her 30s with Graves' hyperthyroidism. This chain uses TRBV4-2 with TRBJ2-5, with D possibly being TRBD1 or TRBD2 (5 bases each). CDR3 sequence reads: CASSQDLERGRYF. CDR3 nucleotides: TGTGCCAGCAGCCAAGATCTTGAGAGGGGCCGGTACTTC.